A selection of T cell receptor beta chains follows, all from one sample in a study of T cell responses to AZD1222 COVID-19 vaccine. The data were produced by immunoSEQ multiplex PCR, yet TCRdb's version contains in-frame clones alone and is incomplete. The table records 95,000 or so clones, around 92% of them present only once. The sample in question was peripheral blood, obtained on day 0 of MenACWY control vaccination. The source of these receptors is an adult in good health. Each CDR3 is given with its conserved first and last residue. A D gene is named only where the DNA matches it firmly. Size values are once, few and many counts, or a class for expanded clones, and some rows have none.

j_call	clone_size	v_call	d_call	cdr3_nt	cdr3_aa
TRBJ2-2	NA	TRBV15	NA	TGTGCCACCAGCAGAGGCGAACGACAGACCGGGGAGCTGTTTTTT	CATSRGERQTGELFF
TRBJ2-7	NA	TRBV11-3	NA	TGTGCCAGCAGCTCGAGCACCGGGACTCCTTCCTACGAGCAGTACTTC	CASSSSTGTPSYEQYF
TRBJ2-7	once	TRBV4-3	NA	TGCGCCAGCAGCCTACGACACCTCTACGAGCAGTACTTC	CASSLRHLYEQYF
TRBJ1-1	NA	TRBV5-5	NA	TGTGCCAGCAGTCACAGGTCAGGTCATGGAGACACTGAAGCTTTCTTT	CASSHRSGHGDTEAFF
TRBJ1-2	NA	TRBV7-8	TRBD1	TGTGCCAGCAGCTTGGACAGGGGGCATGGCTACACCTTC	CASSLDRGHGYTF
TRBJ2-5	NA	TRBV7-2	NA	TGTGCCAGCAGCTTAGCGATTGGGGGTTTACGAGAGACCCAGTACTTC	CASSLAIGGLRETQYF
TRBJ1-5	NA	TRBV9	NA	TGTGCCAGCAGCGTAGATCCCGGAACCAGCAATCAGCCCCAGCATTTT	CASSVDPGTSNQPQHF
TRBJ2-7	NA	TRBV5-5	TRBD1	TGTGCCAGCAGCTTGGAGGTTGGACAGGGATTCTACGAGCAGTACTTC	CASSLEVGQGFYEQYF
TRBJ2-7	NA	TRBV12-5	NA	TGTGCTAGTGGTTTGGTATTGGCCTCCGAGCAGTACTTC	CASGLVLASEQYF
TRBJ1-2	NA	TRBV24-1	NA	TGTGCCACCAGTGACCGAGGAGTTAACTATGGCTACACCTTC	CATSDRGVNYGYTF
TRBJ1-3	NA	TRBV19	NA	TGTGCCAGTAGGAGAGGCGTGGGGGGAAACACCATATATTTT	CASRRGVGGNTIYF
TRBJ2-3	NA	TRBV6-5	NA	TGTGCCAGCAGTCCTAACACAGATACGCAGTATTTT	CASSPNTDTQYF
TRBJ1-1	few	TRBV4-3	NA	TGCGCCAGCAGCCAAGAAATCACATTGGGCACTGAAGCTTTCTTT	CASSQEITLGTEAFF
TRBJ1-1	NA	TRBV28	NA	TGTGCCAGCAGTTTACCCCGCGCTGAAGCTTTCTTT	CASSLPRAEAFF
TRBJ2-3	NA	TRBV27	TRBD2	TGTGCCAGCAGTTTATCTAGCGGGGGATTAGATACGCAGTATTTT	CASSLSSGGLDTQYF
TRBJ2-1	NA	TRBV6-5	TRBD1	TGTGCCAGCGGCCCGGGACAGGGGACCTACGAGCAGTTCTTC	CASGPGQGTYEQFF
TRBJ1-3	NA	TRBV6-5	NA	TGTGCCAGCAGCCCGGGTCCTTTTAATCTAAACACCATATATTTT	CASSPGPFNLNTIYF
TRBJ1-2	NA	TRBV30	NA	TGTGCCTGGGCCGTGACGACAGGCCTTGGCTACACCTTC	CAWAVTTGLGYTF
TRBJ1-3	NA	TRBV4-1	NA	TGCGCCAGCAGCCAAGTTGCGGGGAACTCTGGAAACACCATATATTTT	CASSQVAGNSGNTIYF
TRBJ2-7	NA	TRBV19	NA	TGTGCCAGTAGTATAGGCGGGGCGAACTACGAGCAGTACTTC	CASSIGGANYEQYF
TRBJ1-2	NA	TRBV27	NA	TGTGCCAGCAGTTTAGGGAGTCGGGGTAGTGGCTACACCTTC	CASSLGSRGSGYTF
TRBJ2-5	NA	TRBV7-3	NA	TGTGCCAGCAGCCTAGGGGGGCTTGGGGAGACCCAGTACTTC	CASSLGGLGETQYF
TRBJ1-6	NA	TRBV25-1	NA	TGTGCCAGCAGTCCCTACGGGGTTCTTTCGGATTCACCCCTCCACTTT	CASSPYGVLSDSPLHF
TRBJ1-6	NA	TRBV15	TRBD1	TGTGCCACCAGCAGATCACTAGACAGGGTCCGTGACTTT	CATSRSLDRVRDF
TRBJ1-2	NA	TRBV5-1	NA	TGCGCCAGCAGCCCAGGGAGGGATGGCTACACCTTC	CASSPGRDGYTF
TRBJ2-4	NA	TRBV4-1	NA	TGCGCCAGCAGCCAAGATCCGGGGGGCCCGGCGTACATTCAGTACTTC	CASSQDPGGPAYIQYF
TRBJ2-3	NA	TRBV27	NA	TGTGCCAGCAGTCTGGGGGTGGCAGATACGCAGTATTTT	CASSLGVADTQYF
TRBJ1-1	NA	TRBV18	NA	TGTGCCAGCTCACCAAGGGGAATGAACACTGAAGCTTTCTTT	CASSPRGMNTEAFF
TRBJ2-1	NA	TRBV2	TRBD2	TGTGCCAGCAGTGGCGGGGGGCCCTCCTACAATGAGCAGTTCTTC	CASSGGGPSYNEQFF
TRBJ1-5	NA	TRBV28	NA	TGTGCCAGCAGTCTCTTGGGTCGGGGAACTAGCTTAAGTCGGTCCAATCAGCCCCAGCATTTT	CASSLLGRGTSLSRSNQPQHF
TRBJ2-3	NA	TRBV7-9	NA	TGTGCCAGCAGCTTAGATACCCGCACAGATACGCAGTATTTT	CASSLDTRTDTQYF
TRBJ1-4	NA	TRBV11-2	TRBD1	TGTGCCAGCAGCTTGGGACAGGGGGCTGGAAAACTGTTTTTT	CASSLGQGAGKLFF
TRBJ1-2	once	TRBV7-9	NA	TGTGCCAGCAGCTTAGGACAGAACTATGGCTACACCTTC	CASSLGQNYGYTF
TRBJ1-1	few	TRBV7-7	NA	TGTGCCAGCAGTCGCCTACAGGGAGGGAACACTGAAGCTTTCTTT	CASSRLQGGNTEAFF
TRBJ1-3	once	TRBV11-2	NA	TGTGCCAGCAGCTTAGCTTTACACACCATATATTTT	CASSLALHTIYF
TRBJ2-3	NA	TRBV5-1	NA	TGCGCCAGCAGGTTACCGGGATCCTCTAGCACAGATACGCAGTATTTT	CASRLPGSSSTDTQYF
TRBJ2-1	NA	TRBV9	TRBD1	TGTGCCAGCAGCGTAGGGGACAGGGGGTATAGCAATGAGCAGTTCTTC	CASSVGDRGYSNEQFF
TRBJ2-3	NA	TRBV11-1	NA	TGTGCCAGTAGTCGCCGGGGGGCTCCCCTCACAGATACGCAGTATTTT	CASSRRGAPLTDTQYF
TRBJ1-4	NA	TRBV5-1	NA	TGCGCCAGCAGCCCGACAGGCTCGCCTCACGAAAAACTGTTTTTT	CASSPTGSPHEKLFF
TRBJ2-7	NA	TRBV7-9	NA	TGTGCCAGCAGCGTAGAGAGCTACGAGCAGTACTTC	CASSVESYEQYF
TRBJ2-1	NA	TRBV11-3	TRBD2	TGTGCCAGCAGCTTAGGTAGCGGGGGGGACAATGAGCAGTTCTTC	CASSLGSGGDNEQFF
TRBJ1-1	NA	TRBV20-1	TRBD1	TGCAGTGCTAGTCCCCGCGACAGGGGGCTCATGAACACTGAAGCTTTCTTT	CSASPRDRGLMNTEAFF
TRBJ2-5	NA	TRBV7-9	TRBD2	TGTGCCAGCAGCTTACCGGGACTAGCCCTACAAGAGACCCAGTACTTC	CASSLPGLALQETQYF